These T cell receptor beta chains were read from a single sample in a study of beta chain features in type 1 diabetes. Here immunoSEQ multiplex PCR was the method, and the copy in TCRdb shows in-frame clones only, minus some. The data hold 400,000 to 500,000 clones, with about 15% observed a single time. The sequencing input was naive CD4+ T cells from blood. The receptors were sampled from a man aged 25-45 years in good health. The CDR3 runs from the conserved cysteine through the conserved F or W. Fields, in order: CDR3 protein, CDR3 DNA, V gene, D gene, J gene, clone size. A D gene is named only where the DNA matches it firmly. Only some rows state a clone size, as once, few, many or a class for expanded clones.

cdr3_aa: CASSSHPIRSKQETQYF
cdr3_nt: TGTGCCAGCAGCTCTCACCCCATCAGGTCCAAACAAGAGACCCAGTACTTC
v_call: TRBV7-8
d_call: NA
j_call: TRBJ2-5
clone_size: few

cdr3_aa: CSSRDRGETQYF
cdr3_nt: TGCAGCTCCAGGGACAGGGGGGAGACCCAGTACTTC
v_call: TRBV29-1
d_call: TRBD1
j_call: TRBJ2-5
clone_size: few

cdr3_aa: CASSQESVARTEAFF
cdr3_nt: TGTGCCAGCAGCCAAGAAAGCGTCGCGCGTACTGAAGCTTTCTTT
v_call: TRBV14
d_call: NA
j_call: TRBJ1-1
clone_size: NA

cdr3_aa: CASSPRDVLSHEQYF
cdr3_nt: TGTGCCAGCAGCCCCCGGGACGTCCTTTCCCACGAGCAGTACTTC
v_call: TRBV7-8
d_call: NA
j_call: TRBJ2-7
clone_size: few

cdr3_aa: CASSLDDAGGYTF
cdr3_nt: TGTGCCAGCAGCTTAGACGACGCGGGTGGCTACACCTTC
v_call: TRBV7-2
d_call: NA
j_call: TRBJ1-2
clone_size: few

cdr3_aa: CSAGADTQYF
cdr3_nt: TGCAGTGCTGGGGCAGATACGCAGTATTTT
v_call: TRBV20-1
d_call: NA
j_call: TRBJ2-3
clone_size: NA

cdr3_aa: CASSFRELYNEQFF
cdr3_nt: TGTGCCAGCAGTTTCCGGGAGTTGTACAATGAGCAGTTCTTC
v_call: TRBV28
d_call: NA
j_call: TRBJ2-1
clone_size: few

cdr3_aa: CASSRKGTDTQYF
cdr3_nt: TGTGCCAGCAGCCGGAAAGGGACAGATACGCAGTATTTT
v_call: TRBV7-6
d_call: NA
j_call: TRBJ2-3
clone_size: NA

cdr3_aa: CASSFDQSTDTQYF
cdr3_nt: TGCGCCAGCAGCTTTGATCAAAGCACAGATACGCAGTATTTT
v_call: TRBV5-1
d_call: NA
j_call: TRBJ2-3
clone_size: NA

cdr3_aa: CASSVSGGNEQFF
cdr3_nt: TGTGCCAGCAGCGTATCCGGGGGCAATGAGCAGTTCTTC
v_call: TRBV9
d_call: NA
j_call: TRBJ2-1
clone_size: few